This TCR beta chain was recorded in a study of blood T cell repertoires in COVID-19. Overall study: PBMCs, B-cell-depleted T cells, or T cells were the source of the cDNA or gDNA that made up the material.

This clone has a single count. Per the original data handling: Using reference gene primer amplification, nucleated cell counts were estimated. The protocol was immunoSEQ multiplex PCR, while the TCRdb copy is restricted to in-frame clones and leaves out a portion. V and J calls and clone size are copied from that table; D and trimming were computed from the DNA. The sample holds 55,000 to 85,000 clones, over 75% seen once. The material sequenced was peripheral blood. The clonotype originates from a human donor in a cohort sampled during active COVID-19.

The CDR3 DNA is TGTGCCAGCAGCTCACCCACGGTGGCCCAGTACTTC. It is translated as CASSSPTVAQYF. This chain links TRBV5-4 with TRBJ2-5; D unclear. The CDR3 sequence is 12 residues long. The V and J ends lost 3 bases and 9 bases respectively, with 12 bases between them. Per germline, CDR1 SGHNT and CDR2 YYREEE (reference sequence).